These 17 T cell receptor beta chains share one sample of origin, sequenced in a study of blood T cell repertoires in COVID-19. The method was immunoSEQ multiplex PCR; TCRdb's version includes in-frame clones alone and lacks a portion of them. The sample has roughly 180,000 clones, roughly 85% seen once; the top ten hold around 18%. The sequenced material came from PBMCs or T cells enriched from blood (not recorded which). These receptors were obtained from a man aged 55 to 70 who had recovered from COVID-19.

The chain couples TRBV4-1 to TRBJ2-7, with D possibly TRBD1 on 5 matching bases. CDR1 is MGHRA and CDR2 is YSYEKL in the germline V gene. The CDR3 is made up of 13 amino acids. V was pared by 1 base and J by 12 bases, with 16 bases between. The CDR3 region has the DNA TGCGCCAGCAGCCAAGTTACAGGTAAACTCATGTACTTC. It encodes CASSQVTGKLMYF.

This clone was seen only once. This chain joins TRBV5-1 and TRBJ2-2, with TRBD2 identical over 10 bases. The J segment lost 5 bases and the V segment lost 4 bases, leaving 5 bases of the junction unmatched. The germline V gene has CDR1 SGHRS and CDR2 YFSETQ. The CDR3 covers 15 residues. This CDR3 reads CASSQAGGPTGELFF. The CDR3 DNA sequence: TGCGCCAGCAGCCAAGCGGGGGGGCCTACCGGGGAGCTGTTTTTT.

CDR3 coding DNA: TGCGCCAGCAGCATCGGTCTAGCGGGCTACAATGAGCAGTTCTTC. This codes for CASSIGLAGYNEQFF. The chain uses TRBV5-1 and TRBJ2-1, with TRBD2 identical over 8 bases. Trimming took 4 bases from V and 3 from J; bases not matched to a gene: 6. CDR3 length: 15 amino acids. CDR1 is SGHRS and CDR2 is YFSETQ in the germline V gene.

The chain uses TRBV2 and TRBJ2-6, with D tentatively TRBD1 (6 bases). From germline, CDR1 is SNHLY and CDR2 FYNNEI. The CDR3 is 17 residues long. The V end was cut by 10 bases, the J end by 0 bases, with 19 bases between. As DNA, the CDR3 is TGTGCCACCGCCTCTTCAGGGGCCGGCTCTGGGGCCAACGTCCTGACTTTC. Its translation: CATASSGAGSGANVLTF.

V is TRBV11-2 and J is TRBJ1-1; no clear D gene. CDR3 length: 14 amino acids. CDR1 is SGHAT, CDR2 FQNNGV, per germline. The germline V and J ends were trimmed by 3 bases and 7 bases, with 15 bases remaining between them. The CDR3: CASSFYGEGSEAFF. Written as DNA, the CDR3 is TGTGCCAGCAGCTTCTACGGTGAGGGAAGTGAAGCTTTCTTT.

V is TRBV5-1 and J is TRBJ1-6, with 9 bases matching TRBD1. Germline values: CDR1 SGHRS, CDR2 YFSETQ. CDR3 length: 15 residues. The V segment lost 4 bases and the J segment 5 bases; nucleotides outside the gene matches: 4. For the CDR3, the DNA is TGCGCCAGCAGCCCAAGGACAGGGGATAATTCACCCCTCCACTTT. Its protein product is CASSPRTGDNSPLHF.

Many counts were recorded for this clone. This chain connects TRBV7-2 to TRBJ2-5; 10 positions match TRBD2. The V gene end was trimmed by 1 base and the J gene end by 5 bases; junction bases not matched to a gene: 7. Per germline, CDR1 SGHTA and CDR2 FQGNSA. The CDR3 is made up of 16 amino acids. The DNA for the CDR3 is TGTGCCAGCAGCTTAGTGGCTAGCGGGAGCGGTGAGACCCAGTACTTC. Translated: CASSLVASGSGETQYF.

V usage is TRBV7-3 and J usage is TRBJ2-3; 9 bases line up with TRBD2. The V and J ends lost 5 bases and 6 bases, in that order; junction bases with no gene match: 12. In germline, CDR1 is SGHTA, CDR2 FQGTGA. The CDR3 has 16 amino acids. As DNA, the CDR3 is TGTGCCAGCAGCCCCATGGCTAGCGGGACGACTGATACGCAGTATTTT. This translates into CASSPMASGTTDTQYF.

The chain links TRBV9 to TRBJ1-2; D gene uncertain. The germline V gene has CDR1 SGDLS and CDR2 YYNGEE. Trimming shortened V by 4 bases and J by 0 bases, and 7 bases separated the two germline ends. The CDR3 is 13 amino acids. In DNA form, the CDR3 reads TGTGCCAGCAGCCCCCAAACTAACTATGGCTACACCTTC. This translates into CASSPQTNYGYTF.

This clone was seen only a few times. J is TRBJ1-2 and V is TRBV9; 8 positions match TRBD1. V trimming: 6 bases; J trimming: 2 bases; junction bases outside the gene matches: 12. Germline-derived CDR1 and CDR2 are SGDLS and YYNGEE. This CDR3 comprises 16 residues. CDR3 in amino acids: CASTPGYRGGNYGYTF. CDR3 in DNA: TGTGCCAGCACCCCCGGTTACAGGGGGGGAAACTATGGCTACACCTTC.

This clone came up once. The gene calls are TRBV5-8 and TRBJ2-1; the match to TRBD1 covers 7 bases. V shed 0 bases and J 9 bases; nucleotides not matched to a gene: 6. Germline CDR1 is SGHTS and CDR2 is YDEGEE. This CDR3 is 14 amino acids long. The CDR3 coding sequence is TGTGCCAGCAGCTTGGACAGGGGAAGGGGTGAGCAGTTCTTC. This encodes CASSLDRGRGEQFF.

The rearrangement joins TRBV23-1 to TRBJ2-6; no firm D call. TRBV23-1 is designated an ORF whose function remains uncertain. The CDR3 runs 15 residues. V lost 2 bases and J 2 bases, leaving 7 bases between the germline ends. This CDR3 is CASSQPLPGANVLTF. The CDR3 DNA is TGCGCCAGCAGTCAACCCCTCCCTGGGGCCAACGTCCTGACTTTC.

The chain combines TRBV9 with TRBJ2-2; TRBD2 matches 10 bases. J gave up 2 bases and V 0 bases, and 10 bases lay outside the gene matches. There are 19 residues in the CDR3. Looked up from germline, CDR1 is SGDLS and CDR2 is YYNGEE. CDR3 nucleotide sequence: TGTGCCAGCAGCGTAGTAGCGGGGGGTGGGACATACAACACCGGGGAGCTGTTTTTT. This encodes CASSVVAGGGTYNTGELFF.

The V call is TRBV4-2, the J call TRBJ2-3; D is undetermined. V gave up 0 bases and J gave up 2 bases, with 6 bases separating them. Germline V gene sequence: CDR1 LGHNA, CDR2 YNFKEQ. This CDR3 contains 14 residues. The CDR3 bases are TGTGCCAGCAGCCAAGATAGATCCACAGATACGCAGTATTTT. The encoded protein is CASSQDRSTDTQYF.

This chain connects TRBV28 to TRBJ1-6, with D perhaps matching TRBD1 (5 bases). V was cut by 7 bases and J by 8 bases, with 15 bases left in between. The CDR3 has 14 residues. Germline-derived CDR1 and CDR2 are MDHEN and SYDVKM. The CDR3 nucleotides are TGTGCCAGCAATCCGACAGTCGTGGATTCACCCCTCCACTTT. Its protein is CASNPTVVDSPLHF.

The chain employs TRBV6-9 and TRBJ1-5; D gene ambiguous. The CDR3 totals 17 residues. Germline V gene sequence: CDR1 MNHGY, CDR2 SVAAGI. The ends were cut back, 2 bases at V and 0 bases at J, with 14 bases in the middle. CDR3 in amino acids: CASSYAEHKYSNQPQHF. The CDR3 DNA reads TGTGCCAGCAGTTATGCGGAGCATAAGTATAGCAATCAGCCCCAGCATTTT.

The V gene is TRBV27, the J gene TRBJ1-5; D is ambiguous. V lost 5 bases and J 7 bases, leaving 12 bases between the germline ends. The CDR3 totals 13 residues. Per germline, CDR1 MNHEY and CDR2 SMNVEV (reference sequence). In DNA, the CDR3 is TGTGCCAGCAGTGCGACCCGGAGGCAGCCCCAGCATTTT. It is translated as CASSATRRQPQHF.